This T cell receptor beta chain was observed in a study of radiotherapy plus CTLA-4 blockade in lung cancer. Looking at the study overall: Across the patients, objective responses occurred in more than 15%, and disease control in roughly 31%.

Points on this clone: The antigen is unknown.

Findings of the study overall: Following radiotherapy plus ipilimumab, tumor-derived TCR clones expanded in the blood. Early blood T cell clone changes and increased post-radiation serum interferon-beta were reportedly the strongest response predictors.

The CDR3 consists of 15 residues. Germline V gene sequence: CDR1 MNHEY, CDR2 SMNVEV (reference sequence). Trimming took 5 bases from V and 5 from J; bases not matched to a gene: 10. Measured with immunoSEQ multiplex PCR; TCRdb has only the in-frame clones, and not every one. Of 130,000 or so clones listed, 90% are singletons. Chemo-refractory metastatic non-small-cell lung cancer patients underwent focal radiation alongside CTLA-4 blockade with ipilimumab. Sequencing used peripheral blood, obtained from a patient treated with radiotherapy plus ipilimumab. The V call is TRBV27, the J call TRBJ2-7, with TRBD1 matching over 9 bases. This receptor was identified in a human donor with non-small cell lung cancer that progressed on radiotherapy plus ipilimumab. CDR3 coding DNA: TGTGCCAGCAGTGCGCGGCGGGACAGGGCCGACGAGCAGTACTTC. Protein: CASSARRDRADEQYF.